The 28 T cell receptor beta chains given below trace back to one sample, sequenced in a study of T cell responses to AZD1222 COVID-19 vaccine. TCRdb keeps only in-frame clones here, not all; method: immunoSEQ multiplex PCR. The sample lists 100,000 to 150,000 clones, roughly 90% occurring once. The sequencing used peripheral blood, collected on day 0 of AZD1222 vaccination. Receptors were obtained from an adult in good health.

This clone has only one observation. This rearrangement joins TRBV19 to TRBJ2-1; a possible D gene is TRBD2 (6 bases). The V end was cut by 6 bases, the J end by 5 bases, with 17 bases between. In germline, CDR1 is LNHDA, CDR2 SQIVND (reference sequence). This CDR3 has 15 residues. CDR3: CASSRQASEDNEQFF. CDR3 in DNA: TGTGCCAGTAGCCGCCAGGCTAGCGAGGACAATGAGCAGTTCTTC. Full variable domain (missing parts from reference TRBV19 and TRBJ2-1): DGGITQSPKYLFRKEGQNVTLSCEQNLNHDAMYWYRQDPGQGLRLIYYSQIVNDFQKGDIAEGYSVSREKKESFPLTVTSAQKNPTAFYLCASSRQASEDNEQFFGPGTRLTVL.

The rearrangement uses TRBV28 and TRBJ2-1, with 7 bases matching TRBD1. CDR1 is MDHEN and CDR2 is SYDVKM in the germline V gene. V shed 2 bases, J shed 5 bases, and the junction held 9 bases outside the gene matches. CDR3 length: 16 amino acids. The CDR3 protein is CASSLPPTGDHNEQFF. CDR3 coding DNA: TGTGCCAGCAGTTTACCCCCTACAGGGGATCACAATGAGCAGTTCTTC.

The chain joins TRBV6-2 or TRBV6-3 to TRBJ2-1; TRBD2 matches at 8 bases. The CDR3 spans 14 residues. In germline, CDR1 is MNHEY, CDR2 SVGEGT. Germline trimming cut 0 bases from V and 6 bases from J; bases unmatched to any gene: 1. CDR3 amino acids: CASSYSLAGNEQFF. The DNA of the CDR3 is TGTGCCAGCAGTTACTCCCTAGCGGGCAATGAGCAGTTCTTC.

This chain joins TRBV11-2 and TRBJ2-7; no clear D gene. From germline, CDR1 is SGHAT and CDR2 FQNNGV. V was cut by 2 bases and J by 5 bases, with 16 bases left in between. This CDR3 comprises 15 residues. The CDR3 reads CASSLYWIGMDEQYF. Here the CDR3 DNA reads TGTGCCAGCAGCTTATATTGGATAGGTATGGACGAGCAGTACTTC.

This clone occurred once. The chain links TRBV12-5 to TRBJ2-2; 9 nucleotides align to TRBD2. V shed 0 bases and J 4 bases; nucleotides not matched to a gene: 6. Germline V lookup: CDR1 LGHNT, CDR2 FRNRAP. This CDR3 has 17 residues. The CDR3 sequence is CASGLVLSGRSTGELFF. In DNA, the CDR3 is TGTGCTAGTGGTTTGGTACTCAGCGGGAGGTCCACCGGGGAGCTGTTTTTT.

This clone was detected a few times. The chain links TRBV6-5 to TRBJ2-7; D remains ambiguous. V was clipped by 6 bases and J by 2 bases, with 8 bases between them. The germline V gene has CDR1 MNHEY and CDR2 SVGAGI. The CDR3 consists of 12 residues. CDR3 amino acids: CASSTLTYEQYF. The CDR3 DNA reads as TGTGCCAGCAGCACTTTGACCTACGAGCAGTACTTC.

This chain links TRBV29-1 with TRBJ2-7; 10 bases are shared with TRBD1. Germline V gene data show CDR1 as SQVTM and CDR2 as ANQGSEA. The CDR3 loop spans 13 amino acids. Germline trimming cut 4 bases from V and 7 bases from J; bases unmatched to any gene: 7. This chain's CDR3 is CSVGRQGAQEQYF. The CDR3 DNA sequence: TGCAGCGTTGGGCGACAGGGGGCGCAGGAGCAGTACTTC.

The chain is built from TRBV29-1 and TRBJ1-1; D is uncertain. CDR1 is SQVTM, CDR2 ANQGSEA, per germline. The CDR3 spans 13 residues. Trimming took off 4 bases at V and 0 bases at J, with 9 bases between the two ends. DNA of the CDR3: TGCAGCGTTGTACGACACTTGAACACTGAAGCTTTCTTT. Its protein product is CSVVRHLNTEAFF.

J is TRBJ2-1 and V is TRBV24-1; no definite D call. The length of the CDR3 is 15 residues. From germline, CDR1 is KGHDR and CDR2 SFDVKD. Trimming took 4 bases from V and 0 from J, leaving 9 bases between them. CDR3 DNA: TGTGCCACCAGTGACGTCGTCGGCTCCTACAATGAGCAGTTCTTC. This translates into CATSDVVGSYNEQFF.

This sequence joins TRBV4-1 and TRBJ1-2; 8 nucleotides agree with TRBD1. V shed 1 base and J 11 bases; nucleotides not matched to a gene: 9. CDR1 and CDR2 (germline): MGHRA, YSYEKL. The CDR3 is 14 amino acids. This CDR3 reads CASSQGGDRTWYTF. The DNA of the CDR3 is TGCGCCAGCAGCCAAGGGGGGGACAGGACCTGGTACACCTTC.

This sequence joins TRBV19 and TRBJ1-5, with D possibly matching TRBD1 (6 bases). CDR3 length equals 16 residues. Germline loops: CDR1 LNHDA, CDR2 SQIVND (reference sequence). The germline V and J ends were trimmed by 4 bases and 7 bases, with 20 bases remaining between them. The CDR3 is CASSTLWQGFLQPQHF. CDR3 DNA sequence: TGTGCCAGTAGTACCCTTTGGCAGGGGTTTTTGCAGCCCCAGCATTTT.

The V gene is TRBV7-9, the J gene TRBJ2-7, with D possibly being TRBD1 (5 bases). Trimming removed 2 bases at V and 2 bases at J, with 13 bases between. This CDR3 spans 15 amino acids. Germline V CDR1 and CDR2: SEHNR, FQNEAQ (reference sequence). The CDR3 region is CASSLTGQVPYEQYF. The CDR3 region has the DNA TGTGCCAGCAGCTTAACAGGCCAGGTTCCCTACGAGCAGTACTTC.

The V gene is TRBV7-3, the J gene TRBJ2-7, with a weak D call TRBD2 (6 bases). This CDR3 contains 14 residues. V lost 5 bases to trimming and J lost 7 bases, with 18 bases between them. Looked up from germline, CDR1 is SGHTA and CDR2 is FQGTGA. CDR3 DNA sequence: TGTGCCAGCAGCCCCTATCCGGGAGTGAGGGAGCAGTACTTC. Translating gives CASSPYPGVREQYF.

CDR3 nucleotide sequence: TGCGCCAGCAGCTTCGACGGAAACACTGAAGCTTTCTTT. This translates into CASSFDGNTEAFF. V is TRBV5-1 and J is TRBJ1-1; D remains ambiguous. The CDR3 covers 13 residues. Trimming left V 2 bases short and J 2 bases short, with 7 bases between. Germline V CDR1 and CDR2: SGHRS, YFSETQ.

This clone occurred once. V and J are TRBV4-3 and TRBJ1-1, with a weak D call TRBD1 (6 bases). Trimming removed 2 bases at V and 5 bases at J, with 12 bases between. This CDR3 spans 14 amino acids. CDR1 and CDR2 from the germline V gene are LGHNA and YSLEER. In DNA, the CDR3 is TGCGCCAGCAGCCAAAACAGGGATTGGACTGAAGCTTTCTTT. Translation gives CASSQNRDWTEAFF.

CDR3 bases: TGTGCCAGCAGCTTGGTTCTCGGGACCTACAATGAGCAGTTCTTC. This sequence encodes CASSLVLGTYNEQFF. The chain employs TRBV5-5 and TRBJ2-1, with D possibly matching TRBD2 (5 bases). V lost 0 bases and J lost 2, with 9 bases in between. The CDR3 has 15 residues. Germline CDR1 reads SGHKS; CDR2 reads YYEKEE (reference sequence).

V and J are TRBV5-4 and TRBJ2-1, with 10 nucleotides matching TRBD1. This CDR3 comprises 18 residues. V trimming: 0 bases; J trimming: 7 bases; junction bases outside the gene matches: 13. Per germline, CDR1 SGHNT and CDR2 YYREEE (reference sequence). CDR3 sequence: CASSLASLGQGVINEQFF. DNA of the CDR3: TGTGCCAGCAGCTTGGCTTCACTAGGACAGGGGGTTATAAATGAGCAGTTCTTC. Combining the CDR3 with reference TRBV5-4 and TRBJ2-1 gives the whole variable domain ETGVTQSPTHLIKTRGQQVTLRCSSQSGHNTVSWYQQALGQGPQFIFQYYREEENGRGNFPPRFSGLQFPNYSSELNVNALELDDSALYLCASSLASLGQGVINEQFFGPGTRLTVL.

The chain links TRBV5-1 to TRBJ2-5; D is unclear. This CDR3 is built from 13 residues. Germline V lookup: CDR1 SGHRS, CDR2 YFSETQ. V lost 8 bases, J lost 5 bases, and 16 bases lay in between. CDR3 residues: CARAPRGGETQYF. The CDR3 region has the DNA TGCGCCAGAGCCCCACGAGGTGGTGAGACCCAGTACTTC.

The chain joins TRBV5-6 to TRBJ1-1; TRBD1 might be the D (6 bases). The V gene's germline CDR1 is SGHDT and CDR2 YYEEEE. The ends were cut back, 4 bases at V and 8 bases at J, with 18 bases in the middle. This CDR3 has 14 amino acids. The CDR3 sequence: CASSTIGQSREAFF. The CDR3 DNA follows: TGTGCCAGCAGCACCATCGGACAGTCGAGAGAAGCTTTCTTT.

The chain links TRBV19 to TRBJ1-2; a weak D match, TRBD1 (5 bases). Trimming left V 5 bases short and J 4 bases short, with 14 bases between. The CDR3 length is 14 residues. Germline CDR1 reads LNHDA; CDR2 reads SQIVND (reference sequence). CDR3 sequence: CASSRSGEGYGYTF. CDR3 nucleotides: TGTGCCAGTAGTCGGTCGGGGGAGGGCTATGGCTACACCTTC. The full variable domain, with the rest looked up from reference TRBV19 and TRBJ1-2, is DGGITQSPKYLFRKEGQNVTLSCEQNLNHDAMYWYRQDPGQGLRLIYYSQIVNDFQKGDIAEGYSVSREKKESFPLTVTSAQKNPTAFYLCASSRSGEGYGYTFGSGTRLTVV.

This clone was counted a single time. The rearrangement joins TRBV11-2 to TRBJ1-1, with D unresolved. The CDR3 sequence is 17 residues long. In germline, CDR1 is SGHAT, CDR2 FQNNGV. V was cut by 3 bases and J by 1 base, with 18 bases left in between. This CDR3 reads CASSLSQWSERNTEAFF. Written as DNA, the CDR3 is TGTGCCAGCAGCTTGTCGCAATGGTCGGAACGGAACACTGAAGCTTTCTTT.

V usage is TRBV6-5 and J usage is TRBJ1-5; the match to TRBD1 covers 9 bases. The length of the CDR3 is 15 residues. V shed 6 bases and J 7 bases; nucleotides not matched to a gene: 10. Germline assignment: CDR1 MNHEY and CDR2 SVGAGI. CDR3 DNA sequence: TGTGCCAGCAGCCGGGACAGGGCACAGGAGCAGCCCCAGCATTTT. Translated, it gives CASSRDRAQEQPQHF.

This clone has a single count. V usage is TRBV3-1 (or the pseudogene TRBV3-2) and J usage is TRBJ1-1; possibly TRBD1 for D (6 bases). CDR3 size: 15 residues. V was trimmed by 4 bases and J by 2 bases, leaving 14 bases between them. CDR1 is LGHDT and CDR2 is YNNKEL in the germline V gene (reference sequence). The CDR3 DNA sequence: TGTGCCAGCAGCCGCAATCCGGGACAAAACACTGAAGCTTTCTTT. Protein sequence: CASSRNPGQNTEAFF.

The rearrangement links TRBV10-3 to TRBJ2-3, with 7 positions matching TRBD1. The CDR3 covers 14 residues. J lost 0 bases, V lost 5 bases, and 2 bases had no gene match. Germline V lookup: CDR1 ENHRY, CDR2 SYGVKD. The chain's CDR3 is CAISTGASTDTQYF. Here the CDR3 DNA reads TGTGCCATCAGTACAGGGGCTAGCACAGATACGCAGTATTTT.

This clone was seen only once. V gene TRBV7-6 combines with J gene TRBJ1-2, with D possibly matching TRBD1 (5 bases). Germline V gives CDR1 SGHVS, CDR2 FNYEAQ. Trimming removed 2 bases from V and 2 bases from J, with 12 bases in between. The CDR3 covers 15 residues. The CDR3, as DNA: TGTGCCAGCAGCTTAAGTGGGGCAGAAAACTATGGCTACACCTTC. Translation: CASSLSGAENYGYTF. The full variable domain, its missing parts supplied by reference TRBV7-6 and TRBJ1-2, is GAGVSQSPRYKVTKRGQDVALRCDPISGHVSLYWYRQALGQGPEFLTYFNYEAQQDKSGLPNDRFSAERPEGSISTLTIQRTEQRDSAMYRCASSLSGAENYGYTFGSGTRLTVV.

This rearrangement joins TRBV6-4 to TRBJ2-7; D is unresolved. From germline, CDR1 is MRHNA and CDR2 SNTAGT. The germline V and J ends were trimmed by 2 bases and 4 bases, with 3 bases remaining between them. The CDR3 runs to 11 residues. Here the CDR3 reads CASSDGYEQYF. For the CDR3, the DNA is TGTGCCAGCAGTGACGGATACGAGCAGTACTTC.

V and J are TRBV7-9 and TRBJ2-1; TRBD1 agrees at 7 bases. The CDR3 covers 15 residues. Looked up from germline, CDR1 is SEHNR and CDR2 is FQNEAQ (reference sequence). V gave up 5 bases and J gave up 7 bases; unmatched junction bases: 11. CDR3 coding DNA: TGTGCCAGCAGCGAGACAGGGTCGAGCCTTAATGAGCAGTTCTTC. Amino acid sequence: CASSETGSSLNEQFF. Based on the CDR3 plus reference TRBV7-9 and TRBJ2-1, the full variable domain is DTGVSQNPRHKITKRGQNVTFRCDPISEHNRLYWYRQTLGQGPEFLTYFQNEAQLEKSRLLSDRFSAERPKGSFSTLEIQRTEQGDSAMYLCASSETGSSLNEQFFGPGTRLTVL.

This chain joins TRBV5-1 and TRBJ2-7; D remains unclear. CDR1 is SGHRS, CDR2 YFSETQ, per germline. Between the trimmed V and J ends, which lost 3 bases and 4 bases, there was a span of 5 bases. This CDR3 comprises 11 residues. The CDR3: CASSSQYEQYF. In nucleotides, the CDR3 is TGCGCCAGCAGCTCCCAATACGAGCAGTACTTC.